This TCR beta chain was obtained from a study of molecular identifiers for immune sequencing clone quantification. Study in general: Within a replicate experiment, RNA obtained from either roughly 20,000 or 100,000 naive CD8 cells was divided into five aliquots, and four of those aliquots were then sequenced.

The CDR3 consists of 16 residues. Germline V CDR1 and CDR2: DFQATT, SNEGSKA (reference sequence). V shed 6 bases, J shed 4 bases, and the junction held 13 bases outside the gene matches. Using its own MiXCR run on the PCR reads, TCRdb lists one record per CDR3 protein. The data contain 350,000 or so distinct CDR3 sequences, about 21% of them singletons. This chain connects TRBV20-1 to TRBJ2-1; 9 bases align to TRBD1. The sequenced sample was naive CD8+ T cells from blood, with Jurkat cell RNA spiked in. Sample subset: FACS-sorted CD8+CD4-CCR7+CD45RA+ naive T cells. This TCR was sampled from a human donor in good health. Some libraries in this study had Jurkat cell RNA spiked in. In DNA form, the CDR3 reads TGCAGTGCCACAGCGAAACAGGGGGCTTCGTACAATGAGCAGTTCTTC. Translating it yields CSATAKQGASYNEQFF.